At least ten counts were recorded for the clone carrying this T cell receptor (beta chain). Its specificity is not known. This specimen comes from a study of blood T cells in healthy people across ages. Study-level findings and limits: Expanded clonotype changes were possibly confounded by unknown donor CMV status. TCR beta diversity correlated strongly with naive T cell percentage.

With a J-beta primer mix and a sample-barcoded 5' primer, a second PCR ran about 7 to 12 cycles. Template switching added a 12-random-nucleotide identifier to every cDNA molecule. MiXCR, run by TCRdb on the 5' RACE reads, gives a single entry per CDR3 protein. The sample yields fewer than 2,000,000 distinct CDR3 sequences, roughly a third seen once. This TCR came from a woman aged 30 to 39 in good health. The sample comprised blood.

CDR3 in amino acids: CSVIVGPGYGYTF. The DNA for the CDR3 is TGCAGCGTTATCGTCGGCCCGGGGTATGGCTACACCTTC. This chain connects TRBV29-1 to TRBJ1-2; no clear D gene. Germline CDR1 reads SQVTM; CDR2 reads ANQGSEA. This CDR3 is built from 13 residues. The V gene lost 5 bases and the J gene lost 5 bases, with 15 bases spanning the gap. The entire variable domain, with the rest obtained from reference TRBV29-1 and TRBJ1-2, is as follows: SAVISQKPSRDICQRGTSLTIQCQVDSQVTMMFWYRQQPGQSLTLIATANQGSEATYESGFVIDKFPISRPNLTFSTLTVSNMSPEDSSIYLCSVIVGPGYGYTFGSGTRLTVV.